This T cell receptor (beta chain) emerged from a study of T cell responses to AZD1222 COVID-19 vaccine. TCRdb keeps only in-frame clones here, not all; method: immunoSEQ multiplex PCR. The sample has about 190,000 clones, around 93% seen once. Study observations and caveats: Per reports, nearly half of all spike-specific TCRs target regions that are unmutated in variants. Compared with day 0, the breadth and depth of the Spike-specific TCR repertoire rose significantly after two doses of AZD1222. Females outnumbered males among donors, who were mostly white British; clonal diversity was possibly underestimated.

On this clone itself: The antigen is unknown.

V was clipped by 4 bases and J by 1 base, with 10 bases between them. The CDR3 spans 14 residues. The germline V gene has CDR1 MDHEN and CDR2 SYDVKM. This TCR derives from an adult in good health. V and J are TRBV28 and TRBJ1-1, with TRBD1 as a possible D gene (5 bases). This specimen was peripheral blood, taken on day 0 of AZD1222 vaccination. Here the CDR3 reads CASSYPTENTEAFF. Here the CDR3 DNA reads TGTGCCAGCAGTTACCCGACAGAGAACACTGAAGCTTTCTTT.